A single sample is the source of the 10 T cell receptor beta chains below, sequenced in a study. One entry per CDR3 protein, called by TCRdb with MiXCR from the 5' RACE reads. The profile shows under 45,000 distinct CDR3 sequences, 30% of them singletons. Input material: tumor-infiltrating memory CD4+ T cells sorted from the breast tumor. Subset meaning: memory CD4+ T cells, CD4+CD45RO+CD25-. These receptors all stem from a female donor with breast cancer.

The chain employs TRBV2 and TRBJ1-1; the D is unclear. The V gene's germline CDR1 is SNHLY and CDR2 FYNNEI. The V gene lost 7 bases and the J gene lost 7 bases, with 13 bases spanning the gap. The CDR3 sequence is 12 residues long. CDR3 nucleotide sequence: TGTGCCAGCACCGGGTCCGGAGGTGAAGCTTTCTTT. Translating gives CASTGSGGEAFF.

The rearrangement links TRBV9 to TRBJ2-3, with 16 bases that match TRBD2. The germline gives CDR1 SGDLS, CDR2 YYNGEE. The V segment lost 2 bases and the J segment 5 bases; nucleotides outside the gene matches: 5. This CDR3 spans 17 amino acids. The CDR3: CASSVGLAGGPEDTQYF. The DNA of the CDR3 is TGTGCCAGCAGCGTGGGACTAGCGGGAGGGCCGGAAGATACGCAGTATTTT. Filled out from reference TRBV9 and TRBJ2-3, the complete variable domain reads DSGVTQTPKHLITATGQRVTLRCSPRSGDLSVYWYQQSLDQGLQFLIQYYNGEERAKGNILERFSAQQFPDLHSELNLSSLELGDSALYFCASSVGLAGGPEDTQYFGPGTRLTVL.

This clonotype was counted many times. The rearrangement uses TRBV5-1 and TRBJ1-2; TRBD1 matches at 7 bases. The CDR3 runs 11 residues. Germline assignment: CDR1 SGHRS and CDR2 YFSETQ. J lost 9 bases, V lost 4 bases, and 3 bases had no gene match. This CDR3 reads CASSIQGSYTF. The CDR3 DNA follows: TGCGCCAGCAGCATACAGGGGAGCTACACCTTC.

The J gene is TRBJ1-1, the V gene TRBV5-1; D is ambiguous. Trimming stripped 5 bases from V and 1 base from J, with 6 bases between. The CDR3 consists of 12 residues. CDR1 and CDR2 (germline): SGHRS, YFSETQ. CDR3 sequence (DNA): TGCGCCAGCAGTAGTCCGAACACTGAAGCTTTCTTT. It codes for CASSSPNTEAFF.

The chain is built from TRBV5-1 and TRBJ2-7; 14 bases agree with TRBD2. Germline assignment: CDR1 SGHRS and CDR2 YFSETQ. The CDR3 runs 16 residues. Trimming at V came to 5 bases and at J to 3 bases, leaving 7 bases not matched to a gene. CDR3 loop: CASSPGTSGSGYEQYF. In nucleotides, the CDR3 is TGCGCCAGCAGTCCCGGGACTAGCGGGAGCGGCTACGAGCAGTACTTC.

V usage is TRBV7-3 and J usage is TRBJ2-7; D may be TRBD1 (6 bases). The CDR3 runs 14 residues. CDR1 SGHTA and CDR2 FQGTGA come from the germline V gene. Trimming stripped 0 bases from V and 1 base from J, with 7 bases between. The CDR3 nucleotides read TGTGCCAGCAGCTTAACTGACAGGTCCTACGAGCAGTACTTC. Protein: CASSLTDRSYEQYF. The full variable domain, in which reference TRBV7-3 and TRBJ2-7 provide the parts outside the CDR3, is GAGVSQTPSNKVTEKGKYVELRCDPISGHTALYWYRQSLGQGPEFLIYFQGTGAADDSGLPNDRFFAVRPEGSVSTLKIQRTERGDSAVYLCASSLTDRSYEQYFGPGTRLTVT.

In this sample, this clonotype turned up a few times. The chain couples TRBV28 to TRBJ1-1, with 10 bases matching TRBD1. V was pared by 5 bases and J by 1 base, with 7 bases of the junction left unmatched. This CDR3 is built from 16 residues. CDR1 is MDHEN, CDR2 SYDVKM, per germline. This chain's CDR3 is CASSPGQGVWNTEAFF. In DNA form, the CDR3 reads TGTGCCAGCAGTCCCGGACAGGGGGTATGGAACACTGAAGCTTTCTTT.

Notes on this clonotype: The germline gene is not matched at one end of the junction; a read error may be the cause. The V call is TRBV7-9, the J call TRBJ2-5; 7 bases align to TRBD1. This CDR3 contains 13 residues. Germline CDR1 is SEHNR and CDR2 is FQNEAQ (reference sequence). CDR3: CASSSQGQGTQYF. The CDR3 DNA sequence: TGTGCCAGCAGCTCACAGGGGCAAGGGACCCAGTACTTC.

V is TRBV9 and J is TRBJ1-4, with D possibly TRBD1 on 5 matching bases. Trimming took off 1 base at V and 8 bases at J, with 12 bases between the two ends. CDR3 length: 14 amino acids. The germline CDR1 and CDR2 sequences are SGDLS and YYNGEE. The CDR3 sequence: CASSVSQGREKLFF. The CDR3 nucleotides are TGTGCCAGCAGCGTAAGCCAGGGCAGGGAAAAACTGTTTTTT.

This clonotype has at least ten counts. The chain links TRBV12-3 or TRBV12-4 to TRBJ1-5; D is undetermined. The V gene lost 2 bases and the J gene lost 2 bases, with 4 bases spanning the gap. The CDR3 length is 13 residues. This chain's CDR3 is CASSLQGNQPQHF. The CDR3 nucleotides read TGTGCCAGCAGTTTACAGGGCAATCAGCCCCAGCATTTT.